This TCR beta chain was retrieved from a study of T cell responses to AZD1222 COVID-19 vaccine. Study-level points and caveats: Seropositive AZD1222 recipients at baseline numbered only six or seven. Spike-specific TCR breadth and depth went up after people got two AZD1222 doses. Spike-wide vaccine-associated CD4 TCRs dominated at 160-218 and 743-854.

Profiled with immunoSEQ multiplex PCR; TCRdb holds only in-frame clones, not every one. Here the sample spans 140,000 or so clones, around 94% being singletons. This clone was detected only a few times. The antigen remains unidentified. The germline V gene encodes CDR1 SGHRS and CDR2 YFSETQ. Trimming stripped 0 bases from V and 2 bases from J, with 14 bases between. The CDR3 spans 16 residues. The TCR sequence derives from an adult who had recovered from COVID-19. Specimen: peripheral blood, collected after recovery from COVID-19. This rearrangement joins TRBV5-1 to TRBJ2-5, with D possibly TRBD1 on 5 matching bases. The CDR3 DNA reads TGCGCCAGCAGCTTGGCCGGTGGGGCTTTACAAGAGACCCAGTACTTC. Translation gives CASSLAGGALQETQYF.